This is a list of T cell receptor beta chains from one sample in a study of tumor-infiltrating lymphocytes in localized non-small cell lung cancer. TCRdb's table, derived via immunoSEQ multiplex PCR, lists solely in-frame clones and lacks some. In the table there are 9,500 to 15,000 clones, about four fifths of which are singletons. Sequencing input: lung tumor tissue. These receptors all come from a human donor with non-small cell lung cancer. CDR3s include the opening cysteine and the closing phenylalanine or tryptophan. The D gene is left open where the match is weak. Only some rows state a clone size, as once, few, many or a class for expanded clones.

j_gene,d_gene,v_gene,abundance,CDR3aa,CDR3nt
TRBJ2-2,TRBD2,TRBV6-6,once,CASRSGTSGRRAELFF,TGTGCCAGCAGGTCCGGGACTAGCGGGAGAAGGGCGGAGCTGTTTTTT
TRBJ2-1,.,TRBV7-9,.,CASSLNNEQFF,TGTGCCAGCAGCTTAAACAATGAGCAGTTCTTC
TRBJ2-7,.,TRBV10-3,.,CAISDAGNSGSYEQYF,TGTGCCATCAGTGATGCGGGGAATTCGGGCTCCTACGAGCAGTACTTC
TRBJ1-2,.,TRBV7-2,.,CASSLASGDGYTF,TGTGCCAGCAGCTTAGCGTCGGGGGATGGCTACACCTTC
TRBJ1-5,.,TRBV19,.,CASTEGNQPQHF,TGTGCCAGTACAGAGGGGAATCAGCCCCAGCATTTT
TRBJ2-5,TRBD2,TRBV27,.,CASSPGGEGPQETQYF,TGTGCCAGCAGTCCTGGGGGGGAGGGCCCCCAAGAGACCCAGTACTTC
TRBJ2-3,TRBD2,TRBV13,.,CASSQRLAGGFTDTQYF,TGTGCCAGCAGCCAGAGACTAGCGGGGGGTTTCACAGATACGCAGTATTTT
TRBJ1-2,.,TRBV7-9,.,CASSLDSEYGYTF,TGTGCCAGCAGCTTAGACAGCGAGTATGGCTACACCTTC
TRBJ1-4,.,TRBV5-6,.,CASSLGAGHPTTNEKLFF,TGTGCCAGCAGCTTGGGGGCGGGACACCCAACAACTAATGAAAAACTGTTTTTT
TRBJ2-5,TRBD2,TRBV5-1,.,CASRPAGEETQYF,TGCGCCAGCAGGCCAGCGGGAGAAGAGACCCAGTACTTC
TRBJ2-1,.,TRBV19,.,CASRDYSGSSYNEQFF,TGTGCCAGTAGAGACTATAGCGGAAGCTCCTACAATGAGCAGTTCTTC
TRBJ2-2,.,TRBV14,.,CASSQEPGVNTGELFF,TGTGCCAGCAGCCAAGAGCCAGGGGTAAACACCGGGGAGCTGTTTTTT
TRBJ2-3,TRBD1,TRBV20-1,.,CSALDRSVVF,TGCAGTGCTTTGGACAGGTCGGTAGTGTTT
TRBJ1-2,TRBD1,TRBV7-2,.,CASSFGQAAPYGYTF,TGTGCCAGCAGCTTTGGACAGGCCGCCCCCTATGGCTACACCTTC
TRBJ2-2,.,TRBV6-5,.,CASKVFPIGLGELFF,TGTGCCAGCAAAGTTTTCCCTATAGGCTTGGGGGAGCTGTTTTTT
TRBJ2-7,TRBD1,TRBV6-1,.,CASSPWTGDGLF,TGTGCCAGCAGTCCATGGACAGGGGACGGCCTATTC
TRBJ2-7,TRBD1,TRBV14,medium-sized,CASSQWTGSHEQYF,TGTGCCAGCAGCCAGTGGACAGGGTCCCACGAGCAGTACTTC
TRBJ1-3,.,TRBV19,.,CASRAVSSGNTIYF,TGTGCCAGTAGGGCAGTGAGCTCTGGAAACACCATATATTTT
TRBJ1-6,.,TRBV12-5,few,CASGRDNSPLHF,TGTGCTAGTGGGAGGGATAATTCACCCCTCCACTTT
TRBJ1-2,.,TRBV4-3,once,CASSQESYTENTGYTF,TGCGCCAGCAGCCAAGAATCATACACGGAGAATACCGGCTACACCTTC
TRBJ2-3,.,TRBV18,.,CASSPPTVDTQYF,TGTGCCAGCTCACCACCGACGGTAGATACGCAGTATTTT
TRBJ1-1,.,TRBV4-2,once,CASSQEGGNTEAFF,TGTGCCAGCAGCCAAGAAGGGGGGAACACTGAAGCTTTCTTT
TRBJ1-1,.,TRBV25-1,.,CASSDTVGSMNTEAFF,TGTGCCAGCAGCGACACAGTGGGAAGTATGAACACTGAAGCTTTCTTT
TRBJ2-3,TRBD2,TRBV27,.,CASSSLAGGLFDTQYF,TGTGCCAGCAGTTCGCTAGCGGGGGGCCTTTTTGATACGCAGTATTTT
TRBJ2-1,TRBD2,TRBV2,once,CASSGGGRASYNEQFF,TGTGCCAGCAGTGGGGGCGGGAGGGCCTCCTACAATGAGCAGTTCTTC
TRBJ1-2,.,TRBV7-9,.,CASSLGTAYGYTF,TGTGCCAGCAGCTTAGGGACAGCCTATGGCTACACCTTC
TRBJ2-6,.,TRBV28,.,CASSYRGAGANVLTF,TGTGCCAGCAGTTATAGGGGGGCTGGGGCCAACGTCCTGACTTTC
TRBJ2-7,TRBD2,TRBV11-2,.,CASGRAYEQYF,TGTGCCAGCGGGAGGGCCTACGAGCAGTACTTC
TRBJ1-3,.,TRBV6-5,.,CASRVTGFSGNTIYF,TGTGCCAGCAGAGTCACAGGGTTCTCTGGAAACACCATATATTTT
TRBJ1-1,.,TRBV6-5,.,CASSYSRNTEAFF,TGTGCCAGCAGTTACTCCAGAAACACTGAAGCTTTCTTT
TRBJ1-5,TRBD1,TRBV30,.,CAWTGGFNQPQHF,TGTGCCTGGACAGGGGGATTCAATCAGCCCCAGCATTTT
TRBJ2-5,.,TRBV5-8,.,CASSLVAGMETQYF,TGTGCCAGCAGCTTGGTTGCAGGGATGGAGACCCAGTACTTC
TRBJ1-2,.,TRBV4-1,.,CASSQDYTSYGYTF,TGCGCCAGCAGCCAAGATTATACCAGCTATGGCTACACCTTC
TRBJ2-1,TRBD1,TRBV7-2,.,CASSLVQGAGYNEQFF,TGTGCCAGCAGCTTAGTCCAGGGGGCAGGATACAATGAGCAGTTCTTC
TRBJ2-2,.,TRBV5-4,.,CASSHPVRGSAGELFF,TGTGCCAGCAGCCATCCGGTGAGAGGGAGTGCCGGGGAGCTGTTTTTT
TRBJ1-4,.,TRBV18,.,CASRVRTNEKLFF,TGTGCCAGTCGGGTCCGGACTAATGAAAAACTGTTTTTT
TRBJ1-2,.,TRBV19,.,CASRRGDRTHNYGYTF,TGTGCCAGTAGGAGGGGTGACAGGACTCATAACTATGGCTACACCTTC
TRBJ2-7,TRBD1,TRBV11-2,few,CASSYEQGARYEQYF,TGTGCCAGCAGCTATGAACAGGGGGCGCGGTACGAGCAGTACTTC
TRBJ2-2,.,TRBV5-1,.,CASSSMNTGELFF,TGCGCCAGCAGCTCGATGAACACCGGGGAGCTGTTTTTT
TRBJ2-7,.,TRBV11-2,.,CASSFLQPLSYEQYF,TGTGCCAGCAGCTTTCTACAGCCCCTGTCCTACGAGCAGTACTTC
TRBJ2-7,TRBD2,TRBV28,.,CASSFEYGLAGGQGYEQYF,TGTGCCAGCAGTTTTGAATACGGACTAGCGGGAGGCCAGGGGTACGAGCAGTACTTC
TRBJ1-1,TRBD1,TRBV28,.,CAASRWTGATEAFF,TGTGCCGCCAGCAGATGGACAGGGGCTACTGAAGCTTTCTTT